This record covers a single TCR beta chain. This clone was seen a single time. Its target antigen remains unknown. Nothing much larger sits one base from this clone, and base qualities are not available. From the cysteine through the phenylalanine, the CDR3 covers 14 amino acids. Left in the record is the CDR3 DNA by itself, 42 bases read in frame from the first base. V loses 5 bases of germline sequence and J loses 5 bases, and the interval between the two ends is 16 bases. CDR1 is given as KGHSH and CDR2 as LQKENI, both from the germline V gene. The immunoSEQ Assay, a bias-controlled multiplex PCR, was used to amplify TCRbeta CDR3 regions from genomic DNA. The authors' analysis ran thus. Nucleated cell counts per sample were estimated from amplification of reference gene primers within the assay. To quantify the absolute abundance of each unique TCRbeta CDR3 rearrangement, sequence reads were collapsed and filtered. For each sample, productive Simpson clonality was calculated by taking the square root of Simpson's diversity index across productive rearrangements. TCRdb took over this immuneACCESS table, retaining in-frame rearrangements with V and J assigned. Such tables are incomplete; in checked studies, under half of the missing clones stem from an unresolved V gene, and the remainder is unexplained. V, J and clone size are those of that table, while D and trimming were read from the DNA. This sample holds around 200,000 clones; 88% were observed only once. Together, the top ten hold under 0.9% of the sample.

The data were obtained in a study of blood T cell repertoires in COVID-19 (dated by TCRdb to the early 2020s). Background for the entire study: The collaborator samples originated in the United States, Italy and Spain and spanned the acute and convalescent phases of COVID-19. Deeply sampled blood TCRbeta repertoires from subjects exposed to, actively infected with, or recovered from COVID-19 were included in the dataset. The samples were drawn from two sources: the first 160 participants of the ongoing ImmuneRACE study, and 1,200 or so subjects contributed by 6 global collaborators. The repertoires were released in a freely available public database intended as a resource for research on the immune response to SARS-CoV-2. The sample metadata nearly always contained a de-identified subject ID, COVID-19 status, age in years and sex. The prospective study material was composed of cDNA or gDNA derived from T cells, B-cell-depleted T cells, or PBMCs. Where HLA class I and class II types were available, the types were taken from metadata supplied by the sample provider, not from assay-based typing. Paper-wide results and their limitations: How much clinical and demographic metadata was included differed by source and by participant, and the metadata was provided uncurated.

The collaborating institutions used their own protocols to collect whole blood in K2EDTA tubes. For TCRbeta analysis, collaborators shipped samples in one of three forms: frozen whole blood, isolated PBMCs, or DNA extracted from either of those sample types. This sequence uses TRBV18 and TRBJ2-7, with the D gene not clear enough to name. The clonotype was recovered from a man aged 40-50 years with acute or convalescent COVID-19. Sequenced material: peripheral blood. The DNA sequence follows: TGTGCCAGCTCATCCCGCGCGGTTAACGACGAGCAGTACTTC. It is translated as CASSSRAVNDEQYF.